A selection of T cell receptor beta chains follows, all from one sample in a study of T cell responses to AZD1222 COVID-19 vaccine. The assay was immunoSEQ multiplex PCR, and TCRdb's table has in-frame clones only and misses some. The sample contains 100,000 or so clones, 85% to 90% of which appear only once. The starting material was peripheral blood, obtained on day 0 of AZD1222 vaccination. These receptors all stem from an adult in good health. The CDR3 runs from the conserved cysteine through the conserved F or W. A D gene is named only where the DNA matches it firmly.

D gene | V gene | CDR3 protein
. | TRBV28 | CASIPGLGVDDEQFF
TRBD1 | TRBV10-3 | CAISDWGDRDSNYGYTF
. | TRBV19 | CASSLDSNNQPQHF
. | TRBV4-3 | CASSRTLTAQGGTDTQYF
TRBD1 | TRBV25-1 | CASSVPGQGFLGYTF
TRBD1 | TRBV6-5 | CASSSDRTYEQYF
. | TRBV25-1 | CASSQQGGYGYTF
. | TRBV10-2 | CASSELPPGISPLHF
TRBD1 | TRBV3-1/TRBV3-2 | CASSQQGALSSGNTIYF
. | TRBV5-1 | CASSLTGTVNTGELFF
TRBD1 | TRBV6-2/TRBV6-3 | CASSYSRTGVAFF
. | TRBV21-1 | CASSIGQGNTGELFF
. | TRBV7-2 | CASSLAGQTHEQYF
. | TRBV5-5 | CASSFYLGAFAEAFF
TRBD1 | TRBV5-4 | CASSLDRGLDGYTF
. | TRBV19 | CASSISGDTSTDTQYF
. | TRBV18 | CASSPRAESSGNTIYF
TRBD1 | TRBV7-2 | CASSLLGTGDTYEQYF
. | TRBV14 | CASSPTGVTDTQYF
. | TRBV5-1 | CASSRELSGPGELFF
. | TRBV3-1/TRBV3-2 | CASSQLASNQPQHF
. | TRBV11-1 | CASSRALGWDYEQYF